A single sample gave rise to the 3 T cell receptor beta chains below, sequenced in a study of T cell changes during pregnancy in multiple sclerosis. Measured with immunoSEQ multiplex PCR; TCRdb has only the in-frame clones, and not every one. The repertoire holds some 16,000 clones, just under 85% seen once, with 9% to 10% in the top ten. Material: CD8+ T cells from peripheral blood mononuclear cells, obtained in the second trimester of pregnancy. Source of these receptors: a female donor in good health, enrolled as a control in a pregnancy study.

The CDR3 nucleotides are TGTGCCATCACTGGGACAGCCTATTATGGCTACACCTTC. Encoded protein: CAITGTAYYGYTF. The chain combines TRBV10-3 with TRBJ1-2; TRBD1 agrees at 7 bases. Germline-derived CDR1 and CDR2 are ENHRY and SYGVKD. With V trimmed by 7 bases and J by 5 bases, 7 bases remained unmatched. The CDR3 loop spans 13 amino acids.

CDR3 sequence: CASSQDRGGRTGELFF. The CDR3 DNA reads as TGCGCCAGCAGCCAAGATCGGGGGGGCCGCACCGGGGAGCTGTTTTTT. This sequence joins TRBV4-3 and TRBJ2-2; 8 bases fit TRBD2. CDR1 is LGHNA and CDR2 is YSLEER in the germline V gene. The CDR3 runs 16 residues. V gave up 0 bases and J gave up 4 bases; unmatched junction bases: 4.

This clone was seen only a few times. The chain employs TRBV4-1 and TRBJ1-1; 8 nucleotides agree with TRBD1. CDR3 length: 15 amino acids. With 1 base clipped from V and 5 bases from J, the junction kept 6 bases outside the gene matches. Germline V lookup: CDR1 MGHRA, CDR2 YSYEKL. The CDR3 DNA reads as TGCGCCAGCAGCCAAGTTCAGGGGGCTGGAACTGAAGCTTTCTTT. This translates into CASSQVQGAGTEAFF.